What follows are 14 T cell receptor beta chains derived from one specimen sequenced in a study of PD-L1 blockade in urothelial cancer. The sample's time point: pretreatment peripheral blood. Assay used: immunoSEQ multiplex PCR; TCRdb lists only in-frame clones, some missing. Among roughly 63,000 clones, about 86% were seen once, and the ten largest hold roughly 3.5%. The starting material was PBMCs, obtained around atezolizumab (anti-PD-L1) treatment. These receptors all stem from a man between 65 and 85 years old with urothelial cancer.

The V gene is TRBV29-1, the J gene TRBJ1-3; maybe TRBD1 (5 bases). Germline loops: CDR1 SQVTM, CDR2 ANQGSEA. The CDR3 totals 14 residues. Trimming shortened V by 4 bases and J by 4 bases, and 14 bases separated the two germline ends. CDR3 DNA sequence: TGCAGCGTTGCTCAGGGATTCGAGGGAAACACCATATATTTT. This codes for CSVAQGFEGNTIYF.

The genes are TRBV19 and TRBJ1-4; maybe TRBD1 (5 bases). V lost 2 bases, J lost 5 bases, and 9 bases lay in between. Germline V gene lookup returns CDR1 LNHDA and CDR2 SQIVND (reference sequence). CDR3 length: 14 residues. The CDR3 here is CASSIQAGNEKLFF. The DNA for the CDR3 is TGTGCCAGTAGTATACAGGCAGGGAATGAAAAACTGTTTTTT.

This clone was recorded a few times. The rearrangement uses TRBV10-1 and TRBJ2-7; perhaps TRBD1 as D (5 bases). The germline V gene has CDR1 WNHNN and CDR2 SYGVQD (reference sequence). The CDR3 length is 12 residues. Trimming shortened V by 5 bases and J by 6 bases, and 11 bases separated the two germline ends. The CDR3 loop reads CASSPGPSEQYF. Here the CDR3 DNA reads TGCGCCAGCAGTCCAGGGCCCAGCGAGCAGTACTTC.

The chain employs TRBV19 and TRBJ1-1; a possible D gene is TRBD1 (5 bases). The V end was cut by 5 bases, the J end by 8 bases, with 15 bases between. This CDR3 has 13 residues. Germline V gives CDR1 LNHDA, CDR2 SQIVND (reference sequence). The CDR3 DNA sequence: TGTGCCAGTAGTGTTACAGGCGGATTCGAAGCTTTCTTT. Amino acid sequence: CASSVTGGFEAFF.

This clone was seen a few times. The chain carries TRBV28 and TRBJ2-5, with a possible D match to TRBD2 (5 bases). The CDR3 contains 13 residues. Germline V gives CDR1 MDHEN, CDR2 SYDVKM. The V end was cut by 6 bases, the J end by 5 bases, with 13 bases between. The CDR3 sequence: CASSRTPEETQYF. Written as DNA, the CDR3 is TGTGCCAGCAGCAGGACTCCAGAGGAGACCCAGTACTTC.

This chain uses TRBV10-1 with TRBJ2-5; the match to TRBD1 covers 7 bases. J lost 3 bases, V lost 6 bases, and 7 bases had no gene match. The CDR3 has 14 residues. Per the germline V gene, CDR1 is WNHNN and CDR2 is SYGVQD (reference sequence). The CDR3 DNA is TGCGCCAGCAGCTATGGGACAGAGGAAGAGACCCAGTACTTC. It yields the protein CASSYGTEEETQYF.

The chain combines TRBV6-1 with TRBJ2-7; 7 nucleotides agree with TRBD2. The CDR3 is 12 residues long. Germline V lookup: CDR1 MNHNS, CDR2 SASEGT. With 6 bases clipped from V and 5 bases from J, the junction kept 4 bases outside the gene matches. CDR3 in amino acids: CASRGEGNEQYF. DNA for the CDR3: TGTGCCAGCAGGGGGGAGGGTAACGAGCAGTACTTC.

The rearrangement links TRBV11-3 to TRBJ2-1; TRBD2 matches 8 bases. Germline CDR1 and CDR2: SGHNT and YENEEA. This CDR3 has 14 amino acids. The V segment lost 5 bases and the J segment 3 bases; nucleotides outside the gene matches: 3. The CDR3 DNA follows: TGTGCCAGCAGCCCCGGGGGGGGCTACAATGAGCAGTTCTTC. It specifies CASSPGGGYNEQFF.

The rearrangement uses TRBV28 and TRBJ1-2, with D tentatively TRBD1 (5 bases). The CDR3 has 13 amino acids. Looked up from germline, CDR1 is MDHEN and CDR2 is SYDVKM. The V gene lost 3 bases and the J gene lost 4 bases, with 9 bases spanning the gap. The CDR3 DNA reads as TGTGCCAGCAGTTTGAGGACAAGCTATGGCTACACCTTC. Amino acids: CASSLRTSYGYTF.

This clone has only a few counts. The V gene is TRBV15, the J gene TRBJ2-3; 7 bases are a match to TRBD2. Germline CDR1 LNHNV, CDR2 YYDKDF (reference sequence). Trimming at V came to 3 bases and at J to 0 bases, leaving 9 bases not matched to a gene. The CDR3 length is 17 residues. CDR3 coding DNA: TGTGCCACCAGCAGGGGACTGACTAGCCTTAGCACAGATACGCAGTATTTT. Its translation: CATSRGLTSLSTDTQYF.

The chain carries TRBV18 and TRBJ1-5, with D possibly being TRBD1 (6 bases). The CDR3 is 16 amino acids. V was cut by 1 base and J by 1 base, with 11 bases left in between. Looked up from germline, CDR1 is KGHSH and CDR2 is LQKENI. The CDR3: CASSPRQDSSNQPQHF. DNA of the CDR3: TGTGCCAGCTCACCACGACAGGATTCAAGCAATCAGCCCCAGCATTTT.

This chain connects TRBV15 to TRBJ2-5; the D is unclear. Trimming shortened V by 0 bases and J by 0 bases, and 5 bases separated the two germline ends. The CDR3 length is 14 residues. From germline, CDR1 is LNHNV and CDR2 YYDKDF (reference sequence). CDR3 residues: CATSREQYQETQYF. Written as DNA, the CDR3 is TGTGCCACCAGCAGAGAACAGTACCAAGAGACCCAGTACTTC.

This chain uses TRBV25-1 with TRBJ2-1, with TRBD2 identical over 9 bases. CDR3 size: 15 residues. J was trimmed by 7 bases and V by 5 bases; bases with no gene match: 9. Germline values: CDR1 MGHDK, CDR2 SYGVNS. In DNA form, the CDR3 reads TGTGCCAGCAGTCTTAGCGGGAGTTTGGGAAATGAGCAGTTCTTC. Its protein product is CASSLSGSLGNEQFF.

The CDR3 loop reads CASSGTDRGNEKLFF. The CDR3 nucleotides read TGTGCCAGCAGTGGAACGGACAGGGGGAATGAAAAACTGTTTTTT. The chain carries TRBV6-1 and TRBJ1-4; TRBD1 matches 10 bases. Per the germline V gene, CDR1 is MNHNS and CDR2 is SASEGT. This CDR3 spans 15 amino acids. Unmatched junction bases numbered 4, after V lost 4 bases and J lost 5 bases.